This section outlines one T cell receptor beta chain sequence together with its context. The antigen is undetermined. Assay used: immunoSEQ multiplex PCR; TCRdb lists only in-frame clones, some missing. The sample lists approximately 300,000 clones, 75% to 90% occurring once. The data stem from a study of cytomegalovirus exposure and HLA in healthy donors. Study outcomes and limitations: Later, an analysis found that TCR clusters from the first cohort tended to co-occur in the 120 or so validation repertoires.

Sequencing was carried out using PBMCs. The clonotype originates from a woman aged 18-29 years in good health and CMV-seronegative.

CDR3 DNA sequence: TGTGCCAGCACCATCAGACCGGACAGGTGGGAGCCCCAGCATTTT. The encoded protein is CASTIRPDRWEPQHF. The chain couples TRBV6-4 to TRBJ1-5; 7 bases are shared with TRBD1. This CDR3 has 15 residues. The germline CDR1 and CDR2 sequences are MRHNA and SNTAGT. V lost 7 bases and J lost 8; bases outside the gene matches: 14.